This T cell receptor beta chain was identified in a study of blood T cells in healthy people across ages. It was with a sample-barcoded 5' primer and a J-beta primer mix that a second PCR of about 6 to 11 cycles was run. TCRdb used MiXCR to reprocess the 5' RACE reads, holding one entry per CDR3 protein. This sample yields about 730,000 distinct CDR3 sequences, of which roughly 44% are seen a single time; around 20% belongs to the top ten. The TCR sequence derives from a woman aged 55 to 70 in good health. Sequenced material: blood.

The CDR3 DNA reads as TGTGCCAGCGAGTCCCGACTAGCGGGAGGGCCGGTTCGGGGTAATGAGCAGTACTTC. Its translation is CASESRLAGGPVRGNEQYF. The chain employs TRBV12-3 or TRBV12-4 and TRBJ2-7; TRBD2 agrees at 14 bases. Trimming removed 8 bases from V and 7 bases from J; junction bases left unmatched: 22. This CDR3 comprises 19 residues.